This T cell receptor (beta chain) is from a study of T cells after yellow fever vaccination. Study conclusions and caveats: Subsequent booster samples again held most clones from primary vaccination (less than 98% CD4, 88% CD8).

The CDR3 extends over 13 amino acids. Germline CDR1 is SGHTA and CDR2 is FQGNSA. Trimming took off 3 bases at V and 5 bases at J, with 10 bases between the two ends. Each CDR3 protein gets one entry after TCRdb re-called the 5' RACE reads with MiXCR. The table lists approximately 160,000 distinct CDR3 sequences, 6.2% of them singletons. As concerns this clonotype: The antigen is unknown.

This receptor was identified in a man aged 18 to 30 who received the YFV17D yellow fever vaccine. The chain employs TRBV7-2 and TRBJ1-1, with unresolved D. The sequences come from CD4+ T cells sorted from PBMCs, collected on the day of the first yellow fever vaccination. Here the CDR3 reads CASSFRPETEAFF. As DNA, the CDR3 is TGTGCCAGCAGCTTTCGGCCGGAGACTGAAGCTTTCTTT.